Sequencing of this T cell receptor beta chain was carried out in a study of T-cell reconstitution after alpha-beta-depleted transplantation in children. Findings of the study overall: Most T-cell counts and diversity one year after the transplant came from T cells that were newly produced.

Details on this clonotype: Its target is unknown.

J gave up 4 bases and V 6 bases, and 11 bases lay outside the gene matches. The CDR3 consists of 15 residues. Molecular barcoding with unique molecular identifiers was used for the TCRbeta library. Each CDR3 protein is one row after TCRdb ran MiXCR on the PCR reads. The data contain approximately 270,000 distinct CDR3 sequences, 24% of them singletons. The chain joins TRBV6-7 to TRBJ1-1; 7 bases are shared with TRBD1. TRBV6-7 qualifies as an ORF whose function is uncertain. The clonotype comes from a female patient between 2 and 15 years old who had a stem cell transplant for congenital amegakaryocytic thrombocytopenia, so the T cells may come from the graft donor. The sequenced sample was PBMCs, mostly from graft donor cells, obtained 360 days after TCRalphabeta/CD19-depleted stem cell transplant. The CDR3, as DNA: TGTGCCAGCAGCCACCTTGAGGCAGGGGGCACTGAAGCTTTCTTT. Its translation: CASSHLEAGGTEAFF.